A single TCR beta chain is shown here with its context. The antigen is undetermined. The record originates from a study of blood T cells in healthy people across ages. Study-level information: About one barcoded beta molecule per two T cells was captured by template switching.

Through a sample-barcoded 5' primer and a J-beta primer mix, a second PCR was run for roughly 6 to 11 cycles. The template-switch adaptor was a 5' adaptor with 12 random nucleotides. It tagged each cDNA molecule. TCRdb reprocessed the 5' RACE reads via MiXCR and lists one record per CDR3 protein. The repertoire consists of roughly 1,800,000 distinct CDR3 sequences, with just under 50% occurring once and the leading ten covering 2.1%. Study-wide results and caveats: What prevented conclusive comparison of naive and antigen-experienced cells was that PBMCs were unsorted. Whereas aged donors had fewer naive CD4+ cells, long-lived donors had more of them and higher diversity.

V dropped 2 bases and J dropped 5; count of bases not matched to a gene: 6. The germline V gene has CDR1 DFQATT and CDR2 SNEGSKA (reference sequence). The CDR3 spans 15 residues. The TCR sequence derives from a woman between 40 and 50 years old in good health. The sequenced sample was blood. This chain links TRBV20-1 with TRBJ2-6; 7 nucleotides match TRBD1. The CDR3 is CSARSTGDWANVLTF. The CDR3 region has the DNA TGCAGTGCTAGATCCACAGGGGATTGGGCCAACGTCCTGACTTTC.